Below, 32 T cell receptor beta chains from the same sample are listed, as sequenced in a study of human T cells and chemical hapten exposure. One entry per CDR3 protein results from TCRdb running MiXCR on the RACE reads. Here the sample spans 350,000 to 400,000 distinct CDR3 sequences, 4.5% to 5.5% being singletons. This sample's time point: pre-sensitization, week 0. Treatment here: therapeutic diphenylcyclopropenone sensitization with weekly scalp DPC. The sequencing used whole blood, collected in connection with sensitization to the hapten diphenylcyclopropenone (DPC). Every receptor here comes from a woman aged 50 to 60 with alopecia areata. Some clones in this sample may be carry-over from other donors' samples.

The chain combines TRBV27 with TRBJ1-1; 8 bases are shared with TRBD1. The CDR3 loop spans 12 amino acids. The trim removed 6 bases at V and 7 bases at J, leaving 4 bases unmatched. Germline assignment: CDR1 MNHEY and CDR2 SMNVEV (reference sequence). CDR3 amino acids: CASRGQGREAFF. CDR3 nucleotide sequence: TGTGCCAGCAGAGGACAGGGCCGTGAAGCTTTCTTT.

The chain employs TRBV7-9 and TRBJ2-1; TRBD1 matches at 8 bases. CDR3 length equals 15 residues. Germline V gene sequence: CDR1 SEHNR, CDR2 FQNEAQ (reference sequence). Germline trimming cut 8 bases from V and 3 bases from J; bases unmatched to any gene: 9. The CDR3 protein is CASRSGTGLYNEQFF. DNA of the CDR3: TGTGCCAGCCGCTCGGGGACAGGCCTCTACAATGAGCAGTTCTTC.

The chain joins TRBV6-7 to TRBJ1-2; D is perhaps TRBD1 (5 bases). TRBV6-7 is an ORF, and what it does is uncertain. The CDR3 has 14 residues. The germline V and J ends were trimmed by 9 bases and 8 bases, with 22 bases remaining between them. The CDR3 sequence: CARNKAGTAVGYTF. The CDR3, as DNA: TGTGCCAGGAACAAGGCCGGGACCGCCGTCGGCTACACCTTC.

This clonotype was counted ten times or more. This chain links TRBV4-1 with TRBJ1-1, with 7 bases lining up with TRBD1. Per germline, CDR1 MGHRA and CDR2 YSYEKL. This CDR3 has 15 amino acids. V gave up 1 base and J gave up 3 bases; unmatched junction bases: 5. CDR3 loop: CASSQVGRGDTEAFF. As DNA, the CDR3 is TGCGCCAGCAGCCAAGTGGGCAGGGGGGACACTGAAGCTTTCTTT.

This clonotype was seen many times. The CDR3 nucleotides read TGTGCCAGCAGCCAAGGGACTAGTCTGGGCGTCGCAGATACGCAGTATTTT. Translated: CASSQGTSLGVADTQYF. The rearrangement links TRBV4-2 to TRBJ2-3; 7 bases align to TRBD2. After removal of 1 base from V and 4 bases from J, the junction contained 11 bases not matched to a gene. CDR1 and CDR2 from the germline V gene are LGHNA and YNFKEQ. There are 17 residues in the CDR3.

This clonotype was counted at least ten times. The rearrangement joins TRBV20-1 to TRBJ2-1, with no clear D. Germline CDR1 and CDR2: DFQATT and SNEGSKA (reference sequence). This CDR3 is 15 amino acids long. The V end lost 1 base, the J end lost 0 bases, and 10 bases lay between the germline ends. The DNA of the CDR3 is TGCAGTGCTAGAGCCCTCAGGAGCTCCTACAATGAGCAGTTCTTC. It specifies CSARALRSSYNEQFF.

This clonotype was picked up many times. The DNA of the CDR3 is TGTGCCAGTAGAAGCGATAGCAATCAGCCCCAGCATTTT. Translation: CASRSDSNQPQHF. The chain joins TRBV19 to TRBJ1-5; D unclear. Trimming took off 6 bases at V and 0 bases at J, with 6 bases between the two ends. Per the germline V gene, CDR1 is LNHDA and CDR2 is SQIVND (reference sequence). The CDR3 consists of 13 residues.

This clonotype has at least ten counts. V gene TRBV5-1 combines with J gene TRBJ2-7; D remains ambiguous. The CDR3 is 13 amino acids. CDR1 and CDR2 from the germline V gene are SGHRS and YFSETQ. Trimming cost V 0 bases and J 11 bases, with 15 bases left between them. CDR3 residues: CASSLESGFLEYF. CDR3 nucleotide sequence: TGCGCCAGCAGCTTGGAGTCGGGTTTTTTGGAGTACTTC.

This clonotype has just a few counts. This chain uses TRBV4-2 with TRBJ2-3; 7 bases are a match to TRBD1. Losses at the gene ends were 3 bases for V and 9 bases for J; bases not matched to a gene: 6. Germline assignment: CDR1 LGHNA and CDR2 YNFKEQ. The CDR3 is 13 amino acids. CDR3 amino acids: CASSQGRDSTQYF. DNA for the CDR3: TGTGCCAGCAGCCAGGGAAGGGACAGCACGCAGTATTTT.

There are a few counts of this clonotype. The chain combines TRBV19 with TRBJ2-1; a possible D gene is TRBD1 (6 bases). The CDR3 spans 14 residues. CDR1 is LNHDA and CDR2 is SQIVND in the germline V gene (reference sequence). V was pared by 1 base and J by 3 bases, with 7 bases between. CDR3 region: CASSIGRGYNEQFF. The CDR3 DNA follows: TGTGCCAGTAGTATAGGCAGGGGCTACAATGAGCAGTTCTTC.

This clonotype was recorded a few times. Here the CDR3 reads CASSQGNGELFF. CDR3 sequence (DNA): TGTGCCAGCAGCCAAGGAAACGGGGAGCTGTTTTTT. V and J are TRBV3-1 and TRBJ2-2, with D unclear. The germline V gene has CDR1 LGHDT and CDR2 YNNKEL (reference sequence). The CDR3 runs to 12 residues. Between the trimmed V and J ends, which lost 1 base and 7 bases, there was a span of 4 bases.

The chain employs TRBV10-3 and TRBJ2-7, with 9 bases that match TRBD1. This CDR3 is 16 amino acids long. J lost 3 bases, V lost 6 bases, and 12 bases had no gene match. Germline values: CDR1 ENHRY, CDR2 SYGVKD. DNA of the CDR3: TGTGCCATCAGGACTGTCCGGGACAGGGATCGCTACGAGCAGTACTTC. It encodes CAIRTVRDRDRYEQYF.

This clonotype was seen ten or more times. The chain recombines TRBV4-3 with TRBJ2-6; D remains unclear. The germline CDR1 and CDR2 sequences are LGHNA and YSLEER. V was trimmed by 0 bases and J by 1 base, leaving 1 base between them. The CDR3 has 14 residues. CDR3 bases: TGCGCCAGCAGCCAAGATTCTGGGGCCAACGTCCTGACTTTC. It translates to CASSQDSGANVLTF.

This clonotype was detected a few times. The CDR3 nucleotides read TGCAGCGTTGGGGCCAGGGATGGGAACTATGGCTACACCTTC. This encodes CSVGARDGNYGYTF. The chain joins TRBV29-1 to TRBJ1-2, with D possibly matching TRBD1 (5 bases). Trimming took 4 bases from V and 2 from J, leaving 14 bases between them. Germline CDR1 and CDR2: SQVTM and ANQGSEA. This CDR3 has 14 amino acids.

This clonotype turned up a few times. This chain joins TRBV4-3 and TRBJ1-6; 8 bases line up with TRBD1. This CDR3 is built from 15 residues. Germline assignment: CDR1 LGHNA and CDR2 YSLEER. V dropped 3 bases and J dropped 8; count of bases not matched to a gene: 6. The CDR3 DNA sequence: TGCGCCAGCAGCCAGTCGAGGACAGGGTATTCACCCCTCCACTTT. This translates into CASSQSRTGYSPLHF.

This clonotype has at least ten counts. CDR3 protein: CASSYLTELWTTISGANVLTF. As DNA, the CDR3 is TGTGCCAGCAGTTACCTCACCGAGCTGTGGACTACAATCTCTGGGGCCAACGTCCTGACTTTC. The gene calls are TRBV6-2 or TRBV6-3 and TRBJ2-6; possibly TRBD2 for D (6 bases). V was shortened by 2 bases and J by 0 bases, with 23 bases between the two germline ends. CDR3 size: 21 residues. Per the germline V gene, CDR1 is MNHEY and CDR2 is SVGEGT.

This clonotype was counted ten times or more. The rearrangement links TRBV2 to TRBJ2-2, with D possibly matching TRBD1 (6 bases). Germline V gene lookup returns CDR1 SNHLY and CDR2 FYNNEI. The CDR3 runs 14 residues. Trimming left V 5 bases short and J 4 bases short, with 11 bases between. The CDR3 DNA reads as TGTGCCAGCAGTCAGGGGCGAGGCACCGGGGAGCTGTTTTTT. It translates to CASSQGRGTGELFF.

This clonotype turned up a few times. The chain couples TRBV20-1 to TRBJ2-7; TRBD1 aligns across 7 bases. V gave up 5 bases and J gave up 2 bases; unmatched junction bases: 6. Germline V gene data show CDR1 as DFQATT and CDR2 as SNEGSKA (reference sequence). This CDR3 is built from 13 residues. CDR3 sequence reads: CSAPRQGPYEQYF. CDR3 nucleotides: TGCAGTGCTCCCCGACAGGGTCCCTACGAGCAGTACTTC.

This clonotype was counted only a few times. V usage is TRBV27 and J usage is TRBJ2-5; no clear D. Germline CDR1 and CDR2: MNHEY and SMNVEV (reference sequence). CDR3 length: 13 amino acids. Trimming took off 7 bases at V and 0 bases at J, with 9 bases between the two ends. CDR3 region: CASKRRYQETQYF. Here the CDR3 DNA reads TGTGCCAGCAAGAGGCGCTACCAAGAGACCCAGTACTTC.

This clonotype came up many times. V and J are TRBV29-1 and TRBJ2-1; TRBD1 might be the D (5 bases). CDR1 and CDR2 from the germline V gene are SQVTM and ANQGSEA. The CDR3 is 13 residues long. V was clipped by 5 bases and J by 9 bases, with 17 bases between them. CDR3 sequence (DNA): TGCAGCGTTCTGTGGCAGGGTTACGGTGAGCAGTTCTTC. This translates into CSVLWQGYGEQFF.

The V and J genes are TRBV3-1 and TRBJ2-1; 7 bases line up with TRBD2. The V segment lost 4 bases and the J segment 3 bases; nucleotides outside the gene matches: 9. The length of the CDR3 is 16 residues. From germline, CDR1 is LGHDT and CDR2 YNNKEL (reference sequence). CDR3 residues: CASSLILGGHYNEQFF. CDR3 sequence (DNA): TGTGCCAGCAGCCTCATACTGGGAGGGCACTACAATGAGCAGTTCTTC.

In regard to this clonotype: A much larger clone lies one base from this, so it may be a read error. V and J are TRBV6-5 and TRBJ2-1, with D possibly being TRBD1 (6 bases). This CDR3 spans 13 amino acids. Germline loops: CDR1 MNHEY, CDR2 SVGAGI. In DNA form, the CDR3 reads TGTGCCGGCAGTTACACCCAGGGGAGTGAGCAGTTCTTC. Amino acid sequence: CAGSYTQGSEQFF.

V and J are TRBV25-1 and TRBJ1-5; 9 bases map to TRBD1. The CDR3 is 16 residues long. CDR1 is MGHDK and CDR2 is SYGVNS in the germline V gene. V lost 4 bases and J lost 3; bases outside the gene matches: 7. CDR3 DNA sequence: TGTGCCAGCAGTGCCCCGGGACAGGGCCCCAATCAGCCCCAGCATTTT. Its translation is CASSAPGQGPNQPQHF.

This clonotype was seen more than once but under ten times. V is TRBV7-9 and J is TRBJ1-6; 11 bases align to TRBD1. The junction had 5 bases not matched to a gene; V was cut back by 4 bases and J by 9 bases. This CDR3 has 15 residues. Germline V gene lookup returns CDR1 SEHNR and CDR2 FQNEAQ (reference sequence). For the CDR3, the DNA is TGTGCCAGCAGCTCCCGGACAGGGGGCGCTTCACCCCTCCACTTT. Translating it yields CASSSRTGGASPLHF.

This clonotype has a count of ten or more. The CDR3 is CASSRTSGNPSTDTQYF. The CDR3 DNA follows: TGTGCCAGCAGCCGGACTAGCGGGAATCCTAGCACAGATACGCAGTATTTT. The chain carries TRBV5-4 and TRBJ2-3; TRBD2 matches 12 bases. Trimming cost V 4 bases and J 0 bases; bases outside gene matches: 6. CDR3 length equals 17 residues. CDR1 and CDR2 from the germline V gene are SGHNT and YYREEE (reference sequence).

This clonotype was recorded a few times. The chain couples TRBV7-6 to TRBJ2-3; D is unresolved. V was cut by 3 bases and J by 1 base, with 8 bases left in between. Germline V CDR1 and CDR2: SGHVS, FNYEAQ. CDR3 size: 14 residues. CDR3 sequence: CASSFVGGTDTQYF. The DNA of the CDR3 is TGTGCCAGCAGCTTCGTCGGAGGCACAGATACGCAGTATTTT.

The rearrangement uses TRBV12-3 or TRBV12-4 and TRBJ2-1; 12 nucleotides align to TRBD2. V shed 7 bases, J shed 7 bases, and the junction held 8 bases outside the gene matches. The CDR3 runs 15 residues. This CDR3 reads CASTLLAGGPNEQFF. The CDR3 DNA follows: TGTGCCAGCACTCTCCTAGCGGGAGGGCCGAATGAGCAGTTCTTC.

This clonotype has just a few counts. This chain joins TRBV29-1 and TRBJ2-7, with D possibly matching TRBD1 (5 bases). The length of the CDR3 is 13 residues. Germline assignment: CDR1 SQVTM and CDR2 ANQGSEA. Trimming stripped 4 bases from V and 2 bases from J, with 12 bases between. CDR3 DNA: TGCAGCGTTGGGGGCGGTTCCACCTACGAGCAGTACTTC. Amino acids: CSVGGGSTYEQYF.

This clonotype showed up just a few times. The CDR3 sequence is CASSSWQENTGELFF. As DNA, the CDR3 is TGTGCCAGCAGTTCGTGGCAGGAGAACACCGGGGAGCTGTTTTTT. This chain links TRBV6-5 with TRBJ2-2; D is unclear. The CDR3 runs to 15 residues. Trimming removed 4 bases from V and 1 base from J, with 10 bases in between. CDR1 and CDR2 (germline): MNHEY, SVGAGI.

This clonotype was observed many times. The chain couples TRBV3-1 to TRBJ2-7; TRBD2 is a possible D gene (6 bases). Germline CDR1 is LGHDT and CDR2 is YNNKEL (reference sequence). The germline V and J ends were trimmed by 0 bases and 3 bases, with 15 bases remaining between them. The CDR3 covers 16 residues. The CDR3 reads CASSQEGTGTFYEQYF. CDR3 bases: TGTGCCAGCAGCCAAGAGGGAACCGGGACTTTCTACGAGCAGTACTTC.

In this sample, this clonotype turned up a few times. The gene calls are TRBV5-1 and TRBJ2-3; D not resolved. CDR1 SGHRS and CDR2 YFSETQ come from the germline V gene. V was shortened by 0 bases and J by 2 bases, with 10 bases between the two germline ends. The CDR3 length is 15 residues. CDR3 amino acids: CASSLGQVVTDTQYF. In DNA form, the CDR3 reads TGCGCCAGCAGCTTGGGTCAGGTGGTCACAGATACGCAGTATTTT.

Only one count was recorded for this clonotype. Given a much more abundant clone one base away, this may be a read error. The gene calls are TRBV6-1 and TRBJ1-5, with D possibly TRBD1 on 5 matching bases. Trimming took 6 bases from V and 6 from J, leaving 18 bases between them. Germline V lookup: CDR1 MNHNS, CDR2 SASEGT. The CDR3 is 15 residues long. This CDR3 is CASRLWDGFGQPQHF. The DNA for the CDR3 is TGTGCCAGCAGGCTTTGGGACGGATTTGGTCAGCCCCAGCATTTT.